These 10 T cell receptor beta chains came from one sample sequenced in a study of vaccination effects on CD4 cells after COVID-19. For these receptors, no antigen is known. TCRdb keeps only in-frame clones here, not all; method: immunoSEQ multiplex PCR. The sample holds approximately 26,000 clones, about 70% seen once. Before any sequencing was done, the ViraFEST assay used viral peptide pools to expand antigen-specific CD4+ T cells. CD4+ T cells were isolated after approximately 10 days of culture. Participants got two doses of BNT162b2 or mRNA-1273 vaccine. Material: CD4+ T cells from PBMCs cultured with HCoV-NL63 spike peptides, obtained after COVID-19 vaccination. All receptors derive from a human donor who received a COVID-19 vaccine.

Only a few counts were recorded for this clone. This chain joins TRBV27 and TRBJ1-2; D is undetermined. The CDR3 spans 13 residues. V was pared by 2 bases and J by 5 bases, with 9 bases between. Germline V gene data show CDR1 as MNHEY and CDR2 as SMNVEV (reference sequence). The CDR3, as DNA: TGTGCCAGCAGTTTAGGGCTAGGGTATGGCTACACCTTC. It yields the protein CASSLGLGYGYTF.

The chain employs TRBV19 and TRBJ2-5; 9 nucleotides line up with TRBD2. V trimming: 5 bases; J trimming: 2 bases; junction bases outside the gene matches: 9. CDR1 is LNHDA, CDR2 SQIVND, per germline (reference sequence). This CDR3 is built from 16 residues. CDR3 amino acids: CASSVGLAIFQETQYF. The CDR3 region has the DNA TGTGCCAGTAGTGTTGGACTAGCGATTTTTCAAGAGACCCAGTACTTC. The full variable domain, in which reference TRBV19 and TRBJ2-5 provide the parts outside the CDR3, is DGGITQSPKYLFRKEGQNVTLSCEQNLNHDAMYWYRQDPGQGLRLIYYSQIVNDFQKGDIAEGYSVSREKKESFPLTVTSAQKNPTAFYLCASSVGLAIFQETQYFGPGTRLLVL.

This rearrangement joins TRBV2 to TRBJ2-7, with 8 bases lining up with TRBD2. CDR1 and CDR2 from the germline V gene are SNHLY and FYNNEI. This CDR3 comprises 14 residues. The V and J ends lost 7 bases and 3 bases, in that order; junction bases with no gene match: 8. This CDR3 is CASIYSGVRYEQYF. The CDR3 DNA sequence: TGTGCCAGCATTTATAGCGGGGTTCGCTACGAGCAGTACTTC. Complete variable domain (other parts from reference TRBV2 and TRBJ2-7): EPEVTQTPSHQVTQMGQEVILRCVPISNHLYFYWYRQILGQKVEFLVSFYNNEISEKSEIFDDQFSVERPDGSNFTLKIRSTKLEDSAMYFCASIYSGVRYEQYFGPGTRLTVT.

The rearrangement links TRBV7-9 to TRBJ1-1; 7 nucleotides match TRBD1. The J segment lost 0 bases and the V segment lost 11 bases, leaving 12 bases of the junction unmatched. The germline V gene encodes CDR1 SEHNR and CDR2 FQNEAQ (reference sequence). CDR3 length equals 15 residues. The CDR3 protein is CAGDRDSLMNTEAFF. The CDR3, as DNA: TGTGCCGGAGACCGGGACAGTTTGATGAACACTGAAGCTTTCTTT.

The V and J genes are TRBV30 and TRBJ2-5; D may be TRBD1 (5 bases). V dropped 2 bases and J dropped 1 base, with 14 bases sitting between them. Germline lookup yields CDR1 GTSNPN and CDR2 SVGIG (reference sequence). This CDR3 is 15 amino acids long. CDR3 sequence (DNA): TGTGCCTGGAGTACCGGACAACCTGGCCAAGAGACCCAGTACTTC. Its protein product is CAWSTGQPGQETQYF.

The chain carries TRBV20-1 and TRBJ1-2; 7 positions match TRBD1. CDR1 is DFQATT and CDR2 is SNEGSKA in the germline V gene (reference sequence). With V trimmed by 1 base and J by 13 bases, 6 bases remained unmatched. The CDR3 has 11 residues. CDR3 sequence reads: CSARGEQGPTF. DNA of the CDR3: TGCAGTGCTAGAGGGGAACAGGGGCCCACCTTC.

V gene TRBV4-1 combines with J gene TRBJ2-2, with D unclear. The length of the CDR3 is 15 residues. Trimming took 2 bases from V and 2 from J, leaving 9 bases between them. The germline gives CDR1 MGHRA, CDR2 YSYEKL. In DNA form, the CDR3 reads TGCGCCAGCAGCCAAAAACACCTAAACACCGGGGAGCTGTTTTTT. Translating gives CASSQKHLNTGELFF.

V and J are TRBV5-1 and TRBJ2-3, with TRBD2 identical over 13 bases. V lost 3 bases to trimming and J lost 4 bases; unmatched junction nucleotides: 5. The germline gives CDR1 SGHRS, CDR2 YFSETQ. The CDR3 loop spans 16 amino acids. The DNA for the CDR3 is TGCGCCAGCAGCTCCATTACTAGCGGGGGGGCAGATACGCAGTATTTT. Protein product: CASSSITSGGADTQYF.

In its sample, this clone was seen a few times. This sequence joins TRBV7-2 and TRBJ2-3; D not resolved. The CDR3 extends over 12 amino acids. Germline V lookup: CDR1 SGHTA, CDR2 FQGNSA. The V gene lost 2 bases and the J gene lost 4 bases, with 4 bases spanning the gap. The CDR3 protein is CASSLLADTQYF. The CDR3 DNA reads TGTGCCAGCAGCTTACTGGCAGATACGCAGTATTTT. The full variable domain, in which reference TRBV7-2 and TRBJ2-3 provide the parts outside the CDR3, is GAGVSQSPSNKVTEKGKDVELRCDPISGHTALYWYRQSLGQGLEFLIYFQGNSAPDKSGLPSDRFSAERTGGSVSTLTIQRTQQEDSAVYLCASSLLADTQYFGPGTRLTVL.

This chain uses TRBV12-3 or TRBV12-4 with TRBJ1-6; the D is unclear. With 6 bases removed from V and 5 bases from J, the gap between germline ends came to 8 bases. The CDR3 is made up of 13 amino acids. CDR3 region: CASSYMDNSPLHF. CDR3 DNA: TGTGCCAGCAGCTACATGGATAATTCACCCCTCCACTTT.